Listed here is a single T cell receptor (beta chain). Its antigen remains unknown. Samples came from healthy bone marrow donors. These data belong to a study of cytomegalovirus exposure and HLA in healthy donors. Study results and caveats: A later analysis found common viral pathogens apparently linked to several of the most significant clusters. Looking again later, the authors saw that most CMV-associated TCR beta chains seemed HLA-restricted. TRBV6-2, TRBV6-3 and some other V segments were excluded as indistinguishable.

Amplification used 60 Vbeta primers and 13 Jbeta primers. Some clones are missing from TCRdb's copy, which holds only in-frame ones; the method was immunoSEQ multiplex PCR. The sample totals some 110,000 clones. CDR3 length: 13 amino acids. V dropped 4 bases and J dropped 6 bases, with 11 bases sitting between them. Germline lookup yields CDR1 MGHRA and CDR2 YSYEKL. What was sequenced was PBMCs. The chain couples TRBV4-1 to TRBJ2-3; D gene ambiguous. The receptor was derived from a man between 25 and 39 years old in good health and CMV-seronegative. The CDR3 nucleotides read TGCGCCAGCAGCCCCGGCCCCGGGGATACGCAGTATTTT. Translating it yields CASSPGPGDTQYF.